Listed below are T cell receptor beta chains from one sample, sequenced in a study of blood T cell repertoires in COVID-19. Here immunoSEQ multiplex PCR was the method, and the copy in TCRdb shows in-frame clones only, minus some. The sample yields a few hundred thousand clones, roughly 85% seen once. Sequencing was performed on peripheral blood. The receptors come from a woman of 80 years or more with acute or convalescent COVID-19. The CDR3 runs from the conserved cysteine through the conserved F or W. A D gene is named only where the DNA matches it firmly. The size field is filled for only some rows; it gives once, few, many or a size class.

D gene	clone size	V gene	J gene	CDR3 protein	CDR3 DNA
-	-	TRBV5-1	TRBJ1-2	CASSPGGRDYGYTF	TGCGCCAGCAGCCCGGGCGGCAGGGACTATGGCTACACCTTC
-	-	TRBV7-3	TRBJ1-2	CASSLTIFGTHYGYTF	TGTGCCAGCAGCTTAACGATCTTTGGCACCCACTATGGCTACACCTTC
-	-	TRBV2	TRBJ2-3	CASSPLPPVDTQYF	TGTGCCAGCAGTCCTTTACCCCCGGTAGATACGCAGTATTTT
-	-	TRBV3-1/TRBV3-2	TRBJ2-2	CASSLGQGYTGELFF	TGTGCCAGCAGCCTAGGCCAGGGGTACACCGGGGAGCTGTTTTTT
TRBD2	-	TRBV19	TRBJ2-5	CASSIPAGGPETQYF	TGTGCCAGTAGTATCCCAGCGGGGGGGCCAGAGACCCAGTACTTC
-	-	TRBV13	TRBJ2-1	CASSLTPHEQFF	TGTGCCAGCAGCCTCACTCCCCACGAGCAGTTCTTC
TRBD2	once	TRBV2	TRBJ2-1	CASSPMAGGPYEQFF	TGTGCCAGCAGTCCTATGGCGGGGGGGCCCTATGAGCAGTTCTTC
-	-	TRBV19	TRBJ1-1	CASSIQGSTEAFF	TGTGCCAGTAGTATTCAGGGGAGCACTGAAGCTTTCTTT
-	-	TRBV28	TRBJ1-2	CASSLPVRYGYTF	TGTGCCAGCAGTCTCCCCGTCCGTTATGGCTACACCTTC
TRBD1	-	TRBV3-1/TRBV3-2	TRBJ1-6	CASGFTGGVGNSPLHF	TGTGCCAGCGGATTTACAGGGGGAGTCGGGAATTCACCCCTCCACTTT
-	few	TRBV5-1	TRBJ1-1	CASSLGGNEGTEAFF	TGCGCCAGCAGCTTGGGAGGGAACGAAGGAACTGAAGCTTTCTTT
-	-	TRBV2	TRBJ1-5	CASSATGTDISPSIF	-
TRBD2	-	TRBV30	TRBJ2-5	CAWSSGGRETQYF	TGTGCCTGGAGTTCGGGGGGAAGGGAGACCCAGTACTTC
-	-	TRBV6-5	TRBJ1-2	CASSLSTGTTYGYTF	TGTGCCAGCAGTTTATCAACCGGGACAACCTATGGCTACACCTTC
TRBD1	-	TRBV27	TRBJ2-7	CASSKTLGRDRGSYEQYF	TGTGCCAGCAGTAAGACTCTAGGCCGGGACAGGGGTAGCTACGAGCAGTACTTC
-	-	TRBV7-8	TRBJ2-7	CASSLRVAGNANEQYF	TGTGCCAGCAGCTTAAGAGTGGCAGGGAACGCGAACGAGCAGTACTTC
TRBD2	-	TRBV19	TRBJ2-1	CASSTLAGDKYNEQFF	TGTGCCAGTAGTACACTAGCGGGGGACAAGTACAATGAGCAGTTCTTC
TRBD2	-	TRBV9	TRBJ2-3	CASSVSGGGRTDTQYF	TGTGCCAGCAGCGTATCTGGCGGGGGTCGCACAGATACGCAGTATTTT
-	few	TRBV28	TRBJ1-1	CASSNLQVNTEAFF	TGTGCCAGCAGCAACCTACAGGTGAACACTGAAGCTTTCTTT
TRBD2	-	TRBV27	TRBJ2-2	CASLPFARGGANTGELFF	TGTGCCAGTTTGCCGTTCGCTCGGGGGGGGGCGAACACCGGGGAGCTGTTTTTT
TRBD1	-	TRBV4-1	TRBJ1-2	CASSQDTTGVSGYTF	TGCGCCAGCAGCCAAGATACGACAGGGGTCAGTGGCTACACCTTC
-	-	TRBV19	TRBJ2-5	CATQGQETQYF	TGTGCCACCCAGGGCCAAGAGACCCAGTACTTC
-	-	TRBV7-2	TRBJ1-1	CASSLVQGSGVNTEAFF	TGTGCCAGCAGCTTAGTTCAGGGTTCGGGGGTGAACACTGAAGCTTTCTTT
-	-	TRBV19	TRBJ2-1	CASSLSVQEIYNEQFF	TGTGCCAGTAGCCTAAGCGTACAGGAGATTTACAATGAGCAGTTCTTC
-	-	TRBV5-1	TRBJ1-1	CASSLRPTEMNTEAFF	TGCGCCAGCAGCTTGAGGCCGACAGAGATGAACACTGAAGCTTTCTTT
TRBD2	-	TRBV7-9	TRBJ2-7	CASSLILAGAYEQYF	TGTGCCAGCAGCTTGATACTAGCGGGAGCCTACGAGCAGTACTTC
TRBD1	-	TRBV7-3	TRBJ2-2	CASSRQGTTGELFF	TGTGCCAGCAGCCGACAGGGGACCACCGGGGAGCTGTTTTTT
-	few	TRBV12-3/TRBV12-4	TRBJ2-7	CASRYSYEQYF	TGTGCCAGCAGGTATTCCTACGAGCAGTACTTC
-	-	TRBV14	TRBJ1-2	CASSQARGTPFNYGYTF	TGTGCCAGCAGCCAAGCTCGAGGGACTCCATTCAACTATGGCTACACCTTC
-	-	TRBV25-1	TRBJ1-6	CASSERSGYNSPLHF	TGTGCCAGCAGTGAAAGGTCGGGCTATAATTCACCCCTCCACTTT
TRBD2	-	TRBV28	TRBJ2-3	CASIPSGGTPHTDTQYF	TGTGCCAGCATCCCCTCGGGGGGAACCCCACACACAGATACGCAGTATTTT
-	-	TRBV7-2	TRBJ2-3	CASSLGGSQKAQYF	TGTGCCAGCAGCTTAGGCGGCTCCCAAAAGGCGCAGTATTTT
TRBD1	few	TRBV28	TRBJ1-2	CASNAGTGGHYGYTF	TGTGCCAGCAATGCCGGGACAGGGGGCCACTATGGCTACACCTTC
-	-	TRBV5-4	TRBJ2-1	CASSLVDREYNEQFF	TGTGCCAGCAGCTTAGTGGACAGAGAGTACAATGAGCAGTTCTTC
TRBD1	-	TRBV3-1/TRBV3-2	TRBJ1-2	CASSPNRGGYGYTF	TGTGCCAGCAGCCCTAACAGGGGGGGCTATGGCTACACCTTC
-	-	TRBV24-1	TRBJ2-5	CATSLGETQYF	TGTGCCACTAGCCTCGGGGAGACCCAGTACTTC
-	-	TRBV2	TRBJ1-5	CASSELRSQPQHF	TGTGCCAGCAGTGAACTAAGGAGTCAGCCCCAGCATTTT
TRBD2	-	TRBV3-1/TRBV3-2	TRBJ2-4	CASSQGGTRIKNIQYF	TGTGCCAGCAGCCAAGGGGGGACTAGGATAAAAAACATTCAGTACTTC
-	-	TRBV25-1	TRBJ1-4	CASSELGWAGTRLEKLFF	TGTGCCAGCAGTGAATTGGGGTGGGCAGGGACAAGGTTGGAAAAACTGTTTTTT
-	-	TRBV7-2	TRBJ2-5	CASGRGFQETQYF	TGTGCCAGCGGAAGAGGGTTCCAAGAGACCCAGTACTTC
TRBD1	few	TRBV30	TRBJ1-2	CAWSPGGYGYTF	TGTGCCTGGAGCCCAGGGGGCTATGGCTACACCTTC
-	-	TRBV10-3	TRBJ1-2	CAITQFGYTF	TGTGCCATCACTCAGTTTGGCTACACCTTC
-	few	TRBV21-1	TRBJ2-3	CASGLNSGLAGMSTDTQYF	TGTGCCAGCGGACTTAACTCGGGACTAGCGGGGATGAGCACAGATACGCAGTATTTT
TRBD2	-	TRBV19	TRBJ2-7	CASSGVAGGSYEQYF	TGTGCCAGTAGTGGAGTAGCGGGGGGTTCCTACGAGCAGTACTTC
-	-	TRBV27	TRBJ1-1	CASRPAGTPNTEAFF	TGTGCCAGCAGACCGGCCGGGACACCGAACACTGAAGCTTTCTTT
-	-	TRBV2	TRBJ2-2	CASSTGTNTGELFF	TGTGCCAGCAGTACGGGGACTAACACCGGGGAGCTGTTTTTT
TRBD1	-	TRBV28	TRBJ1-3	CASSTTGGSGNTIYF	TGTGCCAGCTCCACGACAGGGGGCTCTGGAAACACCATATATTTT
-	-	TRBV2	TRBJ1-5	CASSGEGWDSNQPQHF	TGTGCCAGCAGTGGGGAGGGCTGGGATAGCAATCAGCCCCAGCATTTT
-	-	TRBV12-5	TRBJ1-2	CASGLDRAGEGYTF	TGTGCTAGTGGTTTGGACAGGGCAGGGGAAGGCTACACCTTC
-	-	TRBV5-1	TRBJ2-7	CASSLVFGETRYEQYF	TGCGCCAGCAGCTTGGTTTTTGGAGAAACGAGATACGAGCAGTACTTC
-	-	TRBV3-1/TRBV3-2	TRBJ2-3	CASSQEISADTQYF	TGTGCCAGCAGCCAAGAGATCTCGGCAGATACGCAGTATTTT
TRBD2	-	TRBV10-3	TRBJ2-3	CAISPTGGIDTQYF	TGTGCCATCAGCCCGACGGGGGGGATAGATACGCAGTATTTT
-	-	TRBV10-2	TRBJ1-6	CASSVPMGLGRALDSPLHF	TGCGCCAGCAGTGTCCCCATGGGATTGGGCAGGGCTTTGGATTCACCCCTCCACTTT
-	-	TRBV19	TRBJ1-2	CASSIEGRGGYTF	TGTGCCAGTAGTATAGAGGGGCGCGGAGGCTACACCTTC